The 17 T cell receptor beta chains given below trace back to one sample, sequenced in a study of PD-1 blockade in classical Hodgkin lymphoma. Time point given: cycle 4 day 1 (C4D1), after less than seven weeks of nivolumab. No patient escaped relapse after autologous stem cell transplantation, and brentuximab vedotin exposure varied. The assay was immunoSEQ multiplex PCR, and TCRdb's table has in-frame clones only and misses some. The table records tens of thousands of clones, around 91% of them present only once. This sample comprised peripheral blood mononuclear cells (PBMCs), obtained before the fourth cycle of nivolumab. The receptor set was obtained from a human donor with classical Hodgkin lymphoma.

The chain uses TRBV7-9 and TRBJ2-4; D possibly corresponds to TRBD1 (5 bases). Germline V CDR1 and CDR2: SEHNR, FQNEAQ (reference sequence). Trimming left V 5 bases short and J 15 bases short, with 17 bases between. This CDR3 has 12 residues. The CDR3 nucleotides read TGTGCCAGCAGCCCTGTTGTGGACATTTGGTACTTC. This sequence encodes CASSPVVDIWYF.

The chain recombines TRBV9 with TRBJ1-1; D is unresolved. The CDR3 runs 14 residues. Germline CDR1 is SGDLS and CDR2 is YYNGEE. Deletions cut 2 bases from V and 5 bases from J, with 13 bases between. DNA of the CDR3: TGTGCCAGCAGCGTCGGCAGCATCTTTACTGAAGCTTTCTTT. Its protein is CASSVGSIFTEAFF.

The J gene is TRBJ2-5, the V gene TRBV7-2, with D possibly being TRBD1 (5 bases). The CDR3 runs to 13 residues. V lost 7 bases and J lost 1, with 10 bases in between. Germline CDR1 and CDR2: SGHTA and FQGNSA. As DNA, the CDR3 is TGTGCCAGCACCAAGACAGTCCAAGAGACCCAGTACTTC. Translating it yields CASTKTVQETQYF.

The chain joins TRBV7-2 to TRBJ2-7, with 7 positions matching TRBD2. V lost 2 bases, J lost 4 bases, and 11 bases stayed unmatched. The germline CDR1 and CDR2 sequences are SGHTA and FQGNSA. This CDR3 comprises 16 residues. CDR3 residues: CASSLMGAGAGYEQYF. The CDR3 region has the DNA TGTGCCAGCAGCTTAATGGGCGCGGGAGCAGGGTACGAGCAGTACTTC.

V is TRBV7-3 and J is TRBJ2-1; TRBD1 is a possible D gene (6 bases). The germline gives CDR1 SGHTA, CDR2 FQGTGA. The V and J ends lost 4 bases and 4 bases respectively, with 14 bases between them. The CDR3 length is 15 residues. CDR3 DNA sequence: TGTGCCAGCAGCTCCGACAGGTCTTTGTACAATGAGCAGTTCTTC. Residues: CASSSDRSLYNEQFF.

V and J are TRBV5-4 and TRBJ2-7; the D gene is possibly TRBD1 (5 bases). Trimming took 3 bases from V and 2 from J, leaving 12 bases between them. The length of the CDR3 is 14 residues. Germline V gives CDR1 SGHNT, CDR2 YYREEE (reference sequence). The CDR3 sequence is CASSSRTTAYEQYF. Here the CDR3 DNA reads TGTGCCAGCAGCTCTCGGACGACAGCCTACGAGCAGTACTTC.

The chain recombines TRBV7-9 with TRBJ1-1; 7 nucleotides agree with TRBD1. CDR3 length equals 13 residues. Germline CDR1 SEHNR, CDR2 FQNEAQ (reference sequence). Losses at the gene ends were 3 bases for V and 5 bases for J; bases not matched to a gene: 3. For the CDR3, the DNA is TGTGCCAGCAGCTTCCAGGGGGGGACTGAAGCTTTCTTT. It translates to CASSFQGGTEAFF.

This chain joins TRBV6-6 and TRBJ1-1; D is possibly TRBD1 (6 bases). The CDR3 contains 13 residues. Germline V gene data show CDR1 as MNHNY and CDR2 as SVGAGI (reference sequence). V was clipped by 5 bases and J by 1 base, with 8 bases between them. As DNA, the CDR3 is TGTGCCAGCAGTAAACAGGGGAACACTGAAGCTTTCTTT. Residues: CASSKQGNTEAFF.

This clone was seen more than once but under ten times. The rearrangement uses TRBV2 and TRBJ2-3, with 7 bases lining up with TRBD1. The ends lost 6 bases at V and 2 bases at J; junction bases unmatched: 2. CDR1 is SNHLY and CDR2 is FYNNEI in the germline V gene. CDR3 size: 13 residues. CDR3 amino acids: CASSGQATDTQYF. The DNA of the CDR3 is TGTGCCAGCAGCGGACAGGCCACAGATACGCAGTATTTT.

The J gene is TRBJ2-7, the V gene TRBV18, with TRBD2 matching over 8 bases. Germline CDR1 KGHSH, CDR2 LQKENI. The CDR3 runs to 14 residues. With 7 bases clipped from V and 2 bases from J, the junction kept 7 bases outside the gene matches. CDR3 nucleotides: TGTGCCAGCTTACCGAGCGGGGGCCCCTACGAGCAGTACTTC. Translating it yields CASLPSGGPYEQYF.

The chain uses TRBV19 and TRBJ2-1, with a possible D match to TRBD2 (6 bases). Per germline, CDR1 LNHDA and CDR2 SQIVND (reference sequence). CDR3 length: 14 amino acids. V shed 5 bases and J shed 4 bases, with 12 bases lying between them. The CDR3: CASSGSSEYNEQFF. The CDR3 region has the DNA TGTGCCAGTAGTGGATCTAGCGAGTACAATGAGCAGTTCTTC.

The chain recombines TRBV7-2 with TRBJ2-2; 7 nucleotides agree with TRBD2. Germline CDR1 is SGHTA and CDR2 is FQGNSA. The trim removed 2 bases at V and 5 bases at J, leaving 5 bases unmatched. This CDR3 is 15 amino acids long. The CDR3 nucleotides are TGTGCCAGCAGCTTAAAGCAAGCGGGGACCGGGGAGCTGTTTTTT. This translates into CASSLKQAGTGELFF.

The chain joins TRBV9 to TRBJ2-5; D gene unclear. The CDR3 runs 12 residues. Germline values: CDR1 SGDLS, CDR2 YYNGEE. The V end lost 0 bases, the J end lost 3 bases, and 3 bases lay between the germline ends. In nucleotides, the CDR3 is TGTGCCAGCAGCGTAGCGGAAGAGACCCAGTACTTC. It yields the protein CASSVAEETQYF.

The V and J genes are TRBV4-1 and TRBJ1-2; D gene uncertain. CDR1 is MGHRA, CDR2 YSYEKL, per germline. Trimming left V 0 bases short and J 0 bases short, with 14 bases between. The CDR3 contains 17 residues. The CDR3 spells CASSQDRTPGTNYGYTF. The CDR3 nucleotides read TGCGCCAGCAGCCAAGATCGGACCCCCGGGACTAACTATGGCTACACCTTC.

The J gene is TRBJ2-7, the V gene TRBV21-1; the table names TRBD2, a call not compared with the DNA. TRBV21-1 is termed a pseudogene. The CDR3 runs 16 residues. The CDR3 bases are TGTGCCAGCAGCCCATGGGGGGCTAGCGGGCTATACGAGCAGTACTTC. As protein: CASSPWGASGLYEQYF.

The gene calls are TRBV19 and TRBJ2-7; maybe TRBD1 (6 bases). CDR3 length: 13 residues. Looked up from germline, CDR1 is LNHDA and CDR2 is SQIVND (reference sequence). V was pared by 5 bases and J by 5 bases, with 13 bases between. The CDR3, as DNA: TGTGCCAGTAGTTTCGGACAGATAAACGAGCAGTACTTC. Translated: CASSFGQINEQYF.

This clone was recorded a few times. This chain uses TRBV28 with TRBJ2-7; 10 nucleotides line up with TRBD1. V lost 1 base and J lost 5; bases outside the gene matches: 2. The germline V gene encodes CDR1 MDHEN and CDR2 SYDVKM. The CDR3 runs to 14 residues. CDR3 DNA sequence: TGTGCCAGCAGTTTATTGACAGGGGGCAACGAGCAGTACTTC. Its translation: CASSLLTGGNEQYF.